Shown below are 9 T cell receptor beta chains from a single sample sequenced in a study of OX40 agonist ivuxolimab in advanced cancers. The data were produced by immunoSEQ multiplex PCR, yet TCRdb's version contains in-frame clones alone and is incomplete. The sample includes 60,000 to 80,000 clones, 80% to 85% of them seen just once. The sample was CD4+ or CD8+ T cells sorted from blood, taken in a trial of the OX40 agonist ivuxolimab. All receptors derive from an adult with an advanced solid tumor such as melanoma, head and neck, liver or kidney cancer.

About this clone: One junction end does not reproduce the germline sequence, and a read error may be involved. The chain is built from TRBV5-4 and TRBJ2-7, with D possibly being TRBD2 (5 bases). The germline CDR1 and CDR2 sequences are SGHNT and YYREEE (reference sequence). This CDR3 is 16 amino acids long. CDR3 loop: CASSQVVGVISLEQYF. In nucleotides, the CDR3 is TGCGCCAGCAGCCAAGTTGTGGGAGTCATTTCTCTCGAGCAGTACTTC.

The V and J genes are TRBV14 and TRBJ2-5, with D perhaps matching TRBD2 (7 bases). The ends were cut back, 4 bases at V and 4 bases at J, with 10 bases in the middle. The CDR3 consists of 13 residues. Germline V gives CDR1 SGHDN, CDR2 FVKESK. For the CDR3, the DNA is TGTGCCAGCAGCCTGGGGGGGGCAGAGACCCAGTACTTC. Residues: CASSLGGAETQYF.

This clone occurred once. As DNA, the CDR3 is TGTGCCAGCAGTTACTCCCCTACGGGACCTGAAAAACTGTTTTTT. It specifies CASSYSPTGPEKLFF. The chain combines TRBV6-6 with TRBJ1-4, with a weak D call TRBD1 (5 bases). The CDR3 has 15 amino acids. From germline, CDR1 is MNHNY and CDR2 SVGAGI (reference sequence). V was shortened by 0 bases and J by 7 bases, with 12 bases between the two germline ends.

The chain uses TRBV2 and TRBJ2-2, with TRBD2 identical over 11 bases. There are 16 residues in the CDR3. Per the germline V gene, CDR1 is SNHLY and CDR2 is FYNNEI. J was trimmed by 3 bases and V by 7 bases; bases with no gene match: 7. CDR3 nucleotide sequence: TGTGCCAGCAATTTAGCGGGAGGGCTGGACACCGGGGAGCTGTTTTTT. Translation: CASNLAGGLDTGELFF.

This chain connects TRBV15 to TRBJ2-5; no definite D call. This CDR3 has 14 residues. Per the germline V gene, CDR1 is LNHNV and CDR2 is YYDKDF (reference sequence). Trimming stripped 5 bases from V and 5 bases from J, with 15 bases between. The CDR3 DNA sequence: TGTGCCACCAGCCCCGACCGAGTGCGGGAGACCCAGTACTTC. Translation gives CATSPDRVRETQYF. The whole variable domain, remainder taken from reference TRBV15 and TRBJ2-5, is DAMVIQNPRYQVTQFGKPVTLSCSQTLNHNVMYWYQQKSSQAPKLLFHYYDKDFNNEADTPDNFQSRRPNTSFCFLDIRSPGLGDTAMYLCATSPDRVRETQYFGPGTRLLVL.

The chain links TRBV4-3 to TRBJ2-1; D is perhaps TRBD2 (6 bases). Germline CDR1 and CDR2: LGHNA and YSLEER. Between the trimmed V and J ends, which lost 0 bases and 9 bases, there was a span of 15 bases. CDR3 size: 15 residues. CDR3 nucleotide sequence: TGCGCCAGCAGCCAAGATCCAGAAGTGGGAGGTGAGCAGTTCTTC. As protein: CASSQDPEVGGEQFF.

This clone was seen more than once but under ten times. The chain links TRBV10-3 to TRBJ2-2; 7 positions match TRBD1. The CDR3 loop spans 15 amino acids. After removal of 7 bases from V and 4 bases from J, the junction contained 9 bases not matched to a gene. Germline lookup yields CDR1 ENHRY and CDR2 SYGVKD. The CDR3, as DNA: TGTGCCATCACCAGGGACAGCTTAAGCACCGGGGAGCTGTTTTTT. This codes for CAITRDSLSTGELFF.

J is TRBJ2-2 and V is TRBV21-1; TRBD1, the table's D call, lacks a check against the DNA. TRBV21-1 is a pseudogene segment. CDR3 length: 17 residues. The CDR3 sequence is CASSVIPGQGAAGELFF. The CDR3 DNA reads as TGTGCCAGCAGCGTTATCCCGGGACAGGGGGCCGCCGGGGAGCTGTTTTTT.

The chain is built from TRBV18 and TRBJ2-7, with D unresolved. Trimming left V 4 bases short and J 7 bases short, with 11 bases between. The CDR3 runs to 12 residues. Germline assignment: CDR1 KGHSH and CDR2 LQKENI. The CDR3 sequence: CASSLRLEEQYF. For the CDR3, the DNA is TGTGCCAGCTCACTCCGACTGGAAGAGCAGTACTTC.